The clone carrying this TCR beta chain has ten or more counts. The antigen is not known. 5'RACE employing 10-nucleotide random UMIs yielded the cDNA. TCRdb processed the 5' RACE reads anew with MiXCR; each CDR3 protein has one entry. The table has 60,000 to 85,000 distinct CDR3 sequences, roughly 4.8% seen once. This specimen comes from a study of neurological immune-mediated disorders. About the study: Of the multiple sclerosis patients, roughly 35 in total, some 30 were relapsing-remitting and 3 were secondary progressive.

The CDR3 sequence is 15 residues long. From germline, CDR1 is MNHNY and CDR2 SVGAGI (reference sequence). The trim removed 2 bases at V and 4 bases at J, leaving 5 bases unmatched. Study findings and constraints: Among expanded clones, no CDR3 amino acid sequences were shared across subjects, a pattern suggesting private repertoires in all groups. Grouping of repertoires by phylogeny put those of 18 of 34 multiple sclerosis patients into a single related-CDR3 cluster, a possible signature.

This clonotype was sampled from a woman aged 70-85 years with multiple sclerosis. The chain uses TRBV6-6 and TRBJ2-7; 10 nucleotides agree with TRBD1. Sequencing used PBMCs. CDR3 sequence: CASSYAGTGAYEQYF. Here the CDR3 DNA reads TGTGCCAGCAGTTACGCAGGGACAGGGGCGTACGAGCAGTACTTC.